This T cell receptor beta chain emerged from a study of CD8 T cells in ankylosing spondylitis. Findings and limits, study-wide: Apparently characteristic of ankylosing spondylitis blood was a TCR beta motif (about 8 highly homologous variants). Prior work had noted some motif variants in reactive arthritis blood and synovial fluid. It was reported that disease-linked clones were significantly enriched in matched ankylosing spondylitis synovial fluid.

With molecular barcodes, quantitative 5'-RACE was used to make the TCR beta libraries. Each CDR3 protein is one row after TCRdb ran MiXCR on the 5' RACE reads. The repertoire holds fewer than 350,000 distinct CDR3 sequences, with roughly 11% as singletons. As to this clonotype: Its target is not known. Germline is not matched at one junction end, which may reflect a read error.

The V gene's germline CDR1 is SNHLY and CDR2 FYNNEI. The CDR3 consists of 12 residues. The sequenced sample consisted of blood, either unsorted or a sorted T cell fraction (not recorded which). This sequence originates from a female donor with ankylosing spondylitis or in good health (not recorded which). The rearrangement uses TRBV2 and TRBJ2-7; perhaps TRBD2 as D (5 bases). CDR3 loop: CASSERGYEQHF. The CDR3 DNA sequence: TGTGCCAGCAGTGAACGAGGGTACGAGCAGCACTTC.